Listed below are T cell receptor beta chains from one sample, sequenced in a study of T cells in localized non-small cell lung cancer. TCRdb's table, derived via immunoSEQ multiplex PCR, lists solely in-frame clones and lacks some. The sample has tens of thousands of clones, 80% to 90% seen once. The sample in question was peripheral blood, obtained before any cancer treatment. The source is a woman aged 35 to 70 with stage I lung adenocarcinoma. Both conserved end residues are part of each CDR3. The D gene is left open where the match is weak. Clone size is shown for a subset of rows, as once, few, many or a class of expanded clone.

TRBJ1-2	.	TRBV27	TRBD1	TGTGCCAGCAGTCCCGGGACAGGGTACGGCTACACCTTC	CASSPGTGYGYTF
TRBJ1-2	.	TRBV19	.	TGTGCCAGTAGTATGGGGCAAGCGGTTGGCTACACCTTC	CASSMGQAVGYTF
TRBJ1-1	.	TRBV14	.	TGTGCCAGCAGCCGGTTAGGGACCACTGAAGCTTTCTTT	CASSRLGTTEAFF
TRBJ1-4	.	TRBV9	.	TGTGCCAGCAGCGCCCCGACAAGCCAAAATGAAAAACTGTTTTTT	CASSAPTSQNEKLFF
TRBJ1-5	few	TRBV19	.	TGTGCCAGCGCAGGGTATAGGGGTAATCAGCCCCAGCATTTT	CASAGYRGNQPQHF
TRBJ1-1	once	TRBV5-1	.	TGCGCCAGCAGCCTGGGGCACAGGAACACTGAAGCTTTCTTT	CASSLGHRNTEAFF
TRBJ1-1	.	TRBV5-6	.	TGTGCCAGCAGCGTTCTCAGGACCAACACTGAAGCTTTCTTT	CASSVLRTNTEAFF
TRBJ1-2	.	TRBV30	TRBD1	TGTGCCTGGAACACCGGACAGGGAGCTAACTATGGCTACACCTTC	CAWNTGQGANYGYTF
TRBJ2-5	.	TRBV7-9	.	TGTGCCAGCACCCTTAGAGGGGCCCGGGCGGAGACCCAGTACTTC	CASTLRGARAETQYF
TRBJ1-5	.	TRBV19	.	TGTGCCAGTAGTATATCGACTGGTAGTAAGCCCCAGCATTTT	CASSISTGSKPQHF
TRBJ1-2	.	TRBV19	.	TGTGCCAGTAGGGGCTACTATGGCTACACCTTC	CASRGYYGYTF
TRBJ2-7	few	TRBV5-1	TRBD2	TGCGCCGGGAGTGTGGGGTCGGGAGGGGAGTACGAGCAGTACTTC	CAGSVGSGGEYEQYF
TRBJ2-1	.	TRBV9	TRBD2	TGTGCCAGCACCAGGACTAGCGGGCCCTACAATGAGCAGTTCTTC	CASTRTSGPYNEQFF
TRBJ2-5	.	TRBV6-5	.	TGTGCCAGCAGTTACGGTGGGCAAGAGACCCAGTACTTC	CASSYGGQETQYF
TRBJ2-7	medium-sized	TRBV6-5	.	TGTGCCAGCAGTTACGGGCCCGGCCCACCCACCTACGAGCAGTACTTC	CASSYGPGPPTYEQYF
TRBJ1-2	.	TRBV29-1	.	TGCAGCGTTGAAGATCTTGAGGGCAGGAACTATGGCTACACCTTC	CSVEDLEGRNYGYTF
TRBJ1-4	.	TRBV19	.	TGTGCCAGTAGACAGGGCGGTGAAAAACTGTTTTTT	CASRQGGEKLFF
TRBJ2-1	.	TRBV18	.	TGTGCCAGCTCACCAAGGGGGTCCGAGCAGTTCTTC	CASSPRGSEQFF
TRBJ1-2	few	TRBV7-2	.	TGTGCCAGCAGCATAGACAGCCGGAACTATGGCTACACCTTC	CASSIDSRNYGYTF
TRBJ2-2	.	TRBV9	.	TGTGCCAGCAGCGTAGGGGCGGGGGCAAACACCGGGGAGCTGTTTTTT	CASSVGAGANTGELFF
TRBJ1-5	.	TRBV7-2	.	TGTGCCAGCAGCCCCCCCGGGGTTCGCAATCAGCCCCAGCATTTT	CASSPPGVRNQPQHF
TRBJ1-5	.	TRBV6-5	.	TGTGCCAGCAGTGCCCGGGGCAGGGGCAATCAGCCCCAGCATTTT	CASSARGRGNQPQHF
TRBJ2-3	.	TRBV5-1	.	TGCGCCAGCAGCTTGGACGGTAGAGGGTTATCAGATACGCAGTATTTT	CASSLDGRGLSDTQYF
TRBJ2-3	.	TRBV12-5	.	TGTGCTAGTGGTTTGACAGGCACAGATACGCAGTATTTT	CASGLTGTDTQYF
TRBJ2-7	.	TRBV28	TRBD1	TGTGCCAGCAGTTCCCCGACAGGGGGACAGGGCGAGCAGTACTTC	CASSSPTGGQGEQYF
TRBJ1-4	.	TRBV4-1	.	TGCGCCAGCAGCACGACTGGAGCAACTAATGAAAAACTGTTTTTT	CASSTTGATNEKLFF
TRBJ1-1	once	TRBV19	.	TGTGCCAGTAGTATCGGAATCGAGATGAACACTGAAGCTTTCTTT	CASSIGIEMNTEAFF
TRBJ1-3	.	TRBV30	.	TGTGCCTGGGACGCAAGCTCTGGAAACACCATATATTTT	CAWDASSGNTIYF
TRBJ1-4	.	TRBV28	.	TGTGCCAGCAGTTTTCCAGGGTCGATTGAAAAACTGTTTTTT	CASSFPGSIEKLFF
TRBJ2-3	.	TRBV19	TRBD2	TGTGCCAGTAGTATGGGTAGCGGGGGGGTTAGCACAGATACGCAGTATTTT	CASSMGSGGVSTDTQYF
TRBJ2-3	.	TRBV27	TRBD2	TGTGCCAGCAGTTTATTGGGGGGACTAGCGGGACAATTGAGCACAGATACGCAGTATTTT	CASSLLGGLAGQLSTDTQYF
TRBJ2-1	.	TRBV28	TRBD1	TGTGCCAGCAGTACCGGGACAGGGGGTCGGTATGAGCAGTTCTTC	CASSTGTGGRYEQFF
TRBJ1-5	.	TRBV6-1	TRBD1	TGTGCCAGTACCGGGACAGGGGATCAGCCCCAGCATTTT	CASTGTGDQPQHF
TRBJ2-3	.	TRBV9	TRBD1	TGTGCCAGCAGCGTAATCTCGGAAGGGACAGGGGAGCCAGATACGCAGTATTTT	CASSVISEGTGEPDTQYF
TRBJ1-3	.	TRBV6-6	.	TGTGCCAGCAGTACGGGACATCGGAGCTCTGGAAACACCATATATTTT	CASSTGHRSSGNTIYF
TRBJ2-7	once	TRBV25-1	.	TGTGCCAGCAGTGACCCATACTACGAGCAGTACTTC	CASSDPYYEQYF
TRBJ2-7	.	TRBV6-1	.	TGTGCCAGCAGTGAAGTGGGTGGAATGCAGTACTTC	CASSEVGGMQYF
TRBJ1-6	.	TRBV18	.	TGTGCCAGCTCACCAGACCGAGGGTATAATTCACCCCTCCACTTT	CASSPDRGYNSPLHF
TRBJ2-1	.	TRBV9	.	TGTGCCAGCAGCGTAGTGGTAGGGGGAAATGAGCAGTTCTTC	CASSVVVGGNEQFF
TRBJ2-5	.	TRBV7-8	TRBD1	TGTGCCAGCAGCTTAGGACAGGGCTTTTTAGAGACCCAGTACTTC	CASSLGQGFLETQYF